This TCR beta chain emerged from a study of T cells in Graves' hyperthyroidism and ophthalmopathy (dated by TCRdb to the late 2010s). Background on the whole study: Peripheral blood was collected at initial diagnosis, before any treatment. Prospective prediction of ophthalmopathy was tested in an independent validation cohort consisting of 18 to 20 hyperthyroidism patients and more than 15 patients who later progressed to ophthalmopathy. In more than five Graves' hyperthyroidism patients, the study also compared T-cell repertoires from thyroid tissue with T-cell repertoires from blood. After blood sampling, hyperthyroidism patients were treated with methimazole at a starting dose of 30 mg daily, and ophthalmopathy patients were treated with high-dose intravenous methylprednisolone. To identify TCR V-J signatures that set the groups apart, the researchers used a discovery cohort of more than 95 patients, made up of around 40 with Graves' ophthalmopathy and about 55 with stable Graves' hyperthyroidism. For training and testing, the 100 patients in the discovery cohort were randomly divided in a 7:3 ratio. TCR Vbeta CDR3 sequencing of approximately 140 peripheral blood samples (approximately 44 ophthalmopathy, under 80 hyperthyroidism and some 17 progressor patients) is reported in the paper.

Stable Graves' hyperthyroidism was defined as no progression to ophthalmopathy during 18 months of follow-up. The hyperthyroidism patients were between 18 and 65 years old and newly diagnosed, with a disease duration of less than 2 months. Exclusion was applied to patients with uncontrolled infections, other autoimmune diseases, pregnancy or lactation. Diagnoses were based on clinical symptoms, serum thyroxine and TRAb, thyroid ultrasound and orbital computed tomography. Ficoll-Paque density gradient centrifugation was used to isolate PBMCs from approximately 10 ml of fresh peripheral blood. Total RNA was extracted using Trizol reagent, and RNA quality was assessed on an Agilent 2100 Bioanalyzer. CDR3 length: 15 amino acids, cysteine to phenylalanine. Only the CDR3 DNA is retained, 45 bases long and in frame from the first base. CDR1 and CDR2 were assigned from the germline V gene as MNHEY and SVGAGI. The V end gives up 2 bases and the J end 0 bases, leaving 3 bases in the junction not matched to a gene.

This clonotype was counted at least ten times. Its antigen specificity is not known. No much larger clone is present one base from it, and per-base qualities are unavailable. The TCR beta CDR3 regions were amplified from RNA transcripts. The TCR CDR3 was subjected to a first round of RT-PCR using the HTBI primer set and the Qiagen OneStep RT-PCR kit. The libraries were constructed in a second round of multiplex PCR and then size-selected and purified. The libraries were sequenced on an Illumina HiSeq2000 using paired-end 100 bp reads. Per the authors' processing: Raw data were processed with SOAPnuke, discarding reads with adapters, uncalled bases, mean Phred below 15, or no exact constant-primer or identifier match. COPE v1.2.5 was used to merge the high-quality paired reads, and each unique nucleotide sequence was defined as a clonotype. Clonotypes were aligned to IMGT TRBV, TRBD and TRBJ reference segments using MiTCR v1.1. Analysis was restricted to V-J combinations with a frequency above 0.0001, which covered over 98% of repertoires. A TCS score was defined as the ratio between F50 (clonal expansion) and ExV (chaos), using BLOSUM62-based TCRdist between CDR3 peptides within each V-J. Welch's t-statistics and random forest reduced 514 V-J features to about 13, which were used in a naive Bayes classifier (R e1071). The public sequencing data were trimmed at Q25 with fastp and processed into clonotypes with MiXCR by TCRdb, which kept only in-frame beta chains. Each record represents a unique CDR3 protein, reported with the most common genes and DNA among its rows. The V and J calls reflect TCRdb's pipeline rather than the authors' work. This sample comprises a few hundred thousand distinct CDR3 sequences, 15% to 19% of them detected only once. The ten largest clones capture approximately 7.5% of the sample.

Overall study outcomes, separate from this receptor: Most expanded thyroid clonotypes (frequency above 0.001) were also detected in blood, suggesting blood repertoires may reflect thyroid immune responses. A model built on a 13 V-J signature distinguished ophthalmopathy from stable hyperthyroidism, reaching around 87% sensitivity and 81.08% specificity in cross-validation and 80%/75% in testing. Sample size was not statistically predetermined, and investigators were not blinded to group allocation. In validation, the model predicted progression to ophthalmopathy with approximately 71% sensitivity and 72% to 85% specificity, a median of about 6.7 months before onset.

The sequenced sample was blood. This receptor was obtained from a woman aged 18 to 35 with Graves' hyperthyroidism. The chain employs TRBV6-5 and TRBJ2-7, with 8 bases in between that match TRBD2. CDR3 sequence: CASSYGSGNSYEQYF. The sequence in DNA is TGTGCCAGCAGTTACGGTAGCGGGAACTCCTACGAGCAGTACTTC.